The following is a T cell receptor beta chain sequence with its context. What it binds is not known. Germline loops: CDR1 LNHDA, CDR2 SQIVND (reference sequence). Trimming took 3 bases from V and 0 from J, leaving 6 bases between them. This CDR3 is 14 amino acids long. Treatment was busulfan-fludarabine conditioning, a marrow graft, and cyclophosphamide on days +3 and +4. Data came from immunoSEQ multiplex PCR; TCRdb stores just in-frame clones and leaves some out. The sample shows some 45,000 clones, less than 95% of them seen only once. This entry comes from a study of T cells after posttransplantation cyclophosphamide. Study-level findings and limits: Blood and skin or GI T cell repertoires showed limited TRB overlap. Later post-transplant blood repertoires were often dominated by donor CD8+ memory clones.

The clonotype was recovered from a male patient in his sixties or seventies who received an allogeneic stem cell transplant from a related donor and was CMV-positive. Some T cells may be provided by the graft donor. This sample comprised PBMCs, obtained 55 to 70 days after allogeneic stem cell transplant with posttransplant cyclophosphamide. The gene calls are TRBV19 and TRBJ1-3; no clear D. The CDR3 coding sequence is TGTGCCAGTAGTATGTCGAGCTCTGGAAACACCATATATTTT. Amino acid sequence: CASSMSSSGNTIYF.